This T cell receptor (beta chain) was retrieved from a study of blood T cell repertoires in COVID-19. About the research overall: There were acute and convalescent COVID-19 samples, and they came from the United States, Italy and Spain. Sources were T cells, B-cell-depleted T cells, or PBMCs; the material itself was cDNA or gDNA.

Libraries were prepared by immunoSEQ multiplex PCR; TCRdb keeps only in-frame clonotypes and omits some of them. Here the sample spans approximately 200,000 clones, 80% being singletons. With V trimmed by 2 bases and J by 8 bases, 6 bases remained unmatched. From germline, CDR1 is SGHRS and CDR2 YFSETQ. The CDR3 is 15 amino acids. All enrollees were about 18 to 95 years old and from about 24 US areas. The genes are TRBV5-1 and TRBJ1-4, with 10 bases matching TRBD1. The sample comprised PBMCs or T cells enriched from blood (not recorded which). This receptor was identified in a woman aged 40 to 50 with acute COVID-19. The CDR3 sequence is CASSFSGTGEEKLFF. DNA of the CDR3: TGCGCCAGCAGCTTTTCCGGGACAGGGGAAGAAAAACTGTTTTTT.